Given below is one T cell receptor beta chain in context. Its antigen is still unknown. V dropped 6 bases and J dropped 0 bases, with 12 bases sitting between them. The V gene's germline CDR1 is PRHDT and CDR2 FYEKMQ (reference sequence). The length of the CDR3 is 15 residues. This sample is drawn from a study of shared clonotypes between healthy human individuals. General observations from the study: Across several donors, naive CD4 shared roughly 5%, naive CD8 more than 3%, memory CD4 2% to 2.5%, memory CD8 under 0.5%. Relative to their counterparts shared across all four donors, non-shared clonotypes exhibited diminished generation probabilities. Only a few donors were included, so the genetic and exposure-history diversity represented was limited.

Clones were read by immunoSEQ multiplex PCR, and TCRdb kept only the in-frame ones, dropping some. The sample comprises around 2.3 million clones, more than 90% of which are singletons, and more than 0.1% rests with the top ten. Material: naive CD4+ T cells sorted from blood. As to subset: CD45RA+ positively selected. The chain carries TRBV13 and TRBJ2-1; D is unclear. This TCR was recovered from a man between 18 and 35 years old in good health. The CDR3 sequence is CASRSAVSSYNEQFF. In DNA, the CDR3 is TGTGCCAGCAGGTCGGCGGTAAGCTCCTACAATGAGCAGTTCTTC. Full variable domain (rest looked up from reference TRBV13 and TRBJ2-1): AAGVIQSPRHLIKEKRETATLKCYPIPRHDTVYWYQQGPGQDPQFLISFYEKMQSDKGSIPDRFSAQQFSDYHSELNMSSLELGDSALYFCASRSAVSSYNEQFFGPGTRLTVL.